The T cell receptor (beta chain) described here comes from a study of identical twins' blood T cells. This clonotype appeared a single time. Its antigen is undetermined. V lost 4 bases to trimming and J lost 8 bases; unmatched junction nucleotides: 11. CDR1 SGDLS and CDR2 YYNGEE come from the germline V gene. The CDR3 has 15 amino acids. One entry per CDR3 protein results from TCRdb running MiXCR on the 5' RACE reads. Altogether about 370,000 distinct CDR3 sequences are present, roughly 27% being singletons, with the ten largest covering approximately 6.6%. Six healthy women, forming three identical twin pairs, donated samples. Findings of the study overall: Abundant TCRbeta CDR3s overlapped more between twins than with unrelated donors.

The sample taken for sequencing was PBMCs. V and J are TRBV9 and TRBJ1-2, with 10 bases aligning to TRBD1. The sequence was obtained from a woman aged 18-49 years in good health. CDR3 nucleotide sequence: TGTGCCAGCAGCTCCCGGGACAGGGGAGTTGTGGGCTACACCTTC. It specifies CASSSRDRGVVGYTF. The whole variable domain, filled in from reference TRBV9 and TRBJ1-2, reads DSGVTQTPKHLITATGQRVTLRCSPRSGDLSVYWYQQSLDQGLQFLIQYYNGEERAKGNILERFSAQQFPDLHSELNLSSLELGDSALYFCASSSRDRGVVGYTFGSGTRLTVV.